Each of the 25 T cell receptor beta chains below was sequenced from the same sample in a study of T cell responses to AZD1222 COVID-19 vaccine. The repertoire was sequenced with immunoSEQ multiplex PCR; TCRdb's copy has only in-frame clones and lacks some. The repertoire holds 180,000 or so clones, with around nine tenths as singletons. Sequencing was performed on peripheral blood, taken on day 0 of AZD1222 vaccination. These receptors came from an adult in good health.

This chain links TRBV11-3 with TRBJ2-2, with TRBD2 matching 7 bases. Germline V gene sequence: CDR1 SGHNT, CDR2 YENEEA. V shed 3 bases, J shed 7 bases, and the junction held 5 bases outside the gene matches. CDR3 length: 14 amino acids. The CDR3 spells CASSLGGDGGELFF. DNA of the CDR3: TGTGCCAGCAGCTTGGGGGGGGACGGCGGGGAGCTGTTTTTT. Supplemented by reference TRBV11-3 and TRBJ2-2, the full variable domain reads EAGVVQSPRYKIIEKKQPVAFWCNPISGHNTLYWYLQNLGQGPELLIRYENEEAVDDSQLPKDRFSAERLKGVDSTLKIQPAELGDSAVYLCASSLGGDGGELFFGEGSRLTVL.

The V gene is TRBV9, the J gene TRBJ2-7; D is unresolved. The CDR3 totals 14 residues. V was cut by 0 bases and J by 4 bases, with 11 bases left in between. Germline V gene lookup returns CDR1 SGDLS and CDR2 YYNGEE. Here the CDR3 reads CASSVDGSAYEQYF. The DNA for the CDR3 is TGTGCCAGCAGCGTAGACGGGTCAGCGTACGAGCAGTACTTC. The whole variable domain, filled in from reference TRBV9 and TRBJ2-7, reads DSGVTQTPKHLITATGQRVTLRCSPRSGDLSVYWYQQSLDQGLQFLIQYYNGEERAKGNILERFSAQQFPDLHSELNLSSLELGDSALYFCASSVDGSAYEQYFGPGTRLTVT.

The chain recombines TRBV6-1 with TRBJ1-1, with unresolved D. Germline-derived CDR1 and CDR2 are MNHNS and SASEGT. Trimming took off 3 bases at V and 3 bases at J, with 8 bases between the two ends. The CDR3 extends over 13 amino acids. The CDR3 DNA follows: TGTGCCAGCAGTGACCCGCCCCACACTGAAGCTTTCTTT. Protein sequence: CASSDPPHTEAFF.

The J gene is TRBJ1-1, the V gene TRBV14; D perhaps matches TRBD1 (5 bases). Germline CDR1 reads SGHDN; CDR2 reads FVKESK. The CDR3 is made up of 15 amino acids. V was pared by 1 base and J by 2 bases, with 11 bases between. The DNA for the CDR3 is TGTGCCAGCAGCCAAGTAGGGACTTCCAACACTGAAGCTTTCTTT. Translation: CASSQVGTSNTEAFF.

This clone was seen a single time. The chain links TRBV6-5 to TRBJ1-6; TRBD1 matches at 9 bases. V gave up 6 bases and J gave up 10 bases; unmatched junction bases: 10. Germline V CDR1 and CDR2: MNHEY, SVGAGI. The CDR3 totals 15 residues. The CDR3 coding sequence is TGTGCCAGCAGCGGGGGACAGGGTAGTCGATCACCCCTCCACTTT. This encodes CASSGGQGSRSPLHF.

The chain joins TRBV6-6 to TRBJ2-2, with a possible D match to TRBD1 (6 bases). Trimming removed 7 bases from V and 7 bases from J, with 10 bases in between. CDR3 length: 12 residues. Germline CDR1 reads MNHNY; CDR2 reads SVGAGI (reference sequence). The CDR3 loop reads CASNPGVGELFF. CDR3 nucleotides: TGTGCCAGCAACCCAGGGGTCGGGGAGCTGTTTTTT.

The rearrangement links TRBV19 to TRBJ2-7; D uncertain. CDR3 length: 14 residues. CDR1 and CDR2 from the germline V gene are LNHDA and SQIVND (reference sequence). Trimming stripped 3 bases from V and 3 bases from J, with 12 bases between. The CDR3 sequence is CASSMADVGYEQYF. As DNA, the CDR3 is TGTGCCAGTAGTATGGCGGATGTAGGCTACGAGCAGTACTTC.

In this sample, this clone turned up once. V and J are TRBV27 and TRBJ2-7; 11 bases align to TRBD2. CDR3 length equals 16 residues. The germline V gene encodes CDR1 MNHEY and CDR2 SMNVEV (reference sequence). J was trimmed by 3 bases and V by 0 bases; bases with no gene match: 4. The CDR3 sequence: CASSLSGTSGIYEQYF. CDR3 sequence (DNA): TGTGCCAGCAGTTTATCCGGGACTAGCGGTATCTACGAGCAGTACTTC.

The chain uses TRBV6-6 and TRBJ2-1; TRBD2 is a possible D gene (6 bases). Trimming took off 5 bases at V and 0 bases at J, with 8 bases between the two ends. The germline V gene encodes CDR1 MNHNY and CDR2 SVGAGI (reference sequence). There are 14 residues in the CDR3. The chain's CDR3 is CASSPSDSYNEQFF. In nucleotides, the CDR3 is TGTGCCAGCAGTCCTAGCGACTCCTACAATGAGCAGTTCTTC.

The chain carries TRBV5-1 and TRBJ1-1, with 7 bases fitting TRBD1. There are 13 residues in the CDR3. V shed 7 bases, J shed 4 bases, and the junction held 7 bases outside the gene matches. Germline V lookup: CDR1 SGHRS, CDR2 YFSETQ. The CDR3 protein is CASGWDRATEAFF. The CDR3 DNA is TGCGCCAGCGGTTGGGACAGAGCCACTGAAGCTTTCTTT.

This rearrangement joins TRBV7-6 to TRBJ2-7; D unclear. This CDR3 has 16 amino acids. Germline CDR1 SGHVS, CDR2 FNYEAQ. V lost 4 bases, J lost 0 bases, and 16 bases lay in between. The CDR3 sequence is CASSSGPGESSYEQYF. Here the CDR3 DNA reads TGTGCCAGCAGCTCCGGGCCGGGTGAGAGCTCCTACGAGCAGTACTTC.

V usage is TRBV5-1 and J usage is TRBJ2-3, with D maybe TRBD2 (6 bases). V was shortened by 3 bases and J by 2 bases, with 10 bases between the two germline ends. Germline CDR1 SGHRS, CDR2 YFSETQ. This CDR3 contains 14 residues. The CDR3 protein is CASSYSGYTDTQYF. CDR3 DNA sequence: TGCGCCAGCAGCTATAGCGGATACACAGATACGCAGTATTTT.

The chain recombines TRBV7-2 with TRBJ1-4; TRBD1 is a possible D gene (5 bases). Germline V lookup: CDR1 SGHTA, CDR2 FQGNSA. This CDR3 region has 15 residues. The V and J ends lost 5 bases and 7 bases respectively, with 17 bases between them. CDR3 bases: TGTGCCAGCAGCCCGGGGCATGGGTTGGGTGAAAAACTGTTTTTT. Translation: CASSPGHGLGEKLFF.

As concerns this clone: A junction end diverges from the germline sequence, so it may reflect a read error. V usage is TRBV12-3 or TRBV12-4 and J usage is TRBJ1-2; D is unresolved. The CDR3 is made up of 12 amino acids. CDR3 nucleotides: TGTGCCAGCACTTTATACCCCAATGGCTACACCTTC. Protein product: CASTLYPNGYTF.

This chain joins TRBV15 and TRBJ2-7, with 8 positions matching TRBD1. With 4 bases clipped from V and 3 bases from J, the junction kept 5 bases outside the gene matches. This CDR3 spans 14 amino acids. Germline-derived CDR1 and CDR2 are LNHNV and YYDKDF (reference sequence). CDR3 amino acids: CATSTRTGNYEQYF. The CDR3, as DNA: TGTGCCACCAGCACCCGGACAGGGAACTACGAGCAGTACTTC.

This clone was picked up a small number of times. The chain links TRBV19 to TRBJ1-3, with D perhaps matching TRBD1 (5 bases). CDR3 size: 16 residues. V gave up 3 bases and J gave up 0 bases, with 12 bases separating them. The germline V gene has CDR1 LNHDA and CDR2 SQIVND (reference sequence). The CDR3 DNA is TGTGCCAGTAGTATGGACACGTTAAGCTCTGGAAACACCATATATTTT. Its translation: CASSMDTLSSGNTIYF.

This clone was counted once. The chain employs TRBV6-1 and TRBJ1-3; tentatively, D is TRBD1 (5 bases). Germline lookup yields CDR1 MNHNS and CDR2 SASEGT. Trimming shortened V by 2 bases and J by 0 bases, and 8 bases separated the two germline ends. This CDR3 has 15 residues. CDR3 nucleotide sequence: TGTGCCAGCAGTGAACTGGGGGTCTCTGGAAACACCATATATTTT. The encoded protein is CASSELGVSGNTIYF.

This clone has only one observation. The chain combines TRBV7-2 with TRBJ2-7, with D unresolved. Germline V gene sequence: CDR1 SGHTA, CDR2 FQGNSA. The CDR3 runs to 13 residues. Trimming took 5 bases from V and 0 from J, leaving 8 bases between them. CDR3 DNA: TGTGCCAGCAGCCCCCGAGGCTCCTACGAGCAGTACTTC. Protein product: CASSPRGSYEQYF. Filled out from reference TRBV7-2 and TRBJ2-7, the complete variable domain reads GAGVSQSPSNKVTEKGKDVELRCDPISGHTALYWYRQSLGQGLEFLIYFQGNSAPDKSGLPSDRFSAERTGGSVSTLTIQRTQQEDSAVYLCASSPRGSYEQYFGPGTRLTVT.

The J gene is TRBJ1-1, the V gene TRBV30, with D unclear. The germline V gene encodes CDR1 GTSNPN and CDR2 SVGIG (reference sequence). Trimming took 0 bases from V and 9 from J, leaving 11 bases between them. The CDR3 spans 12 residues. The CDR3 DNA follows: TGTGCCTGGAGTGTAGACCTGATAAAAGCTTTCTTT. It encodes CAWSVDLIKAFF.

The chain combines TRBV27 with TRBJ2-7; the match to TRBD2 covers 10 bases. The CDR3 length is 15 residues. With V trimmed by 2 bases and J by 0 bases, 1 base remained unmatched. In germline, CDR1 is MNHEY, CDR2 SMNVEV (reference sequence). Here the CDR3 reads CASSLLAGDSYEQYF. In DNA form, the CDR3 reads TGTGCCAGCAGTTTACTAGCGGGAGACTCCTACGAGCAGTACTTC.

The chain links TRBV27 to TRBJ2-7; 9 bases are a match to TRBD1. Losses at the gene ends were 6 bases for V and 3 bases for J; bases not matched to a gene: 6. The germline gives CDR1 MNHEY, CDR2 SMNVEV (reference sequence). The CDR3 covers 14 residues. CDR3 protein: CASRIQGAFYEQYF. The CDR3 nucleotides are TGTGCCAGCAGAATACAGGGGGCCTTCTACGAGCAGTACTTC.

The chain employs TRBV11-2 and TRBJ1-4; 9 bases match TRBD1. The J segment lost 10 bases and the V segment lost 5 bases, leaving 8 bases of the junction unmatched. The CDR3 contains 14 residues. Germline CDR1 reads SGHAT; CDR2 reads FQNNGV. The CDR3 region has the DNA TGTGCCAGCAGCGCTACAGGGGGCTTCGCAAAACTGTTTTTT. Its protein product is CASSATGGFAKLFF.

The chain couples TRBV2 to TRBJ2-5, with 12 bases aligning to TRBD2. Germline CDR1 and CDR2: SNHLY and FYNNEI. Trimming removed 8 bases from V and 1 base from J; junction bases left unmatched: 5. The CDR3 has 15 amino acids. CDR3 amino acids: CASGRLAGVQETQYF. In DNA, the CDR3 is TGTGCCAGCGGCCGACTAGCGGGGGTCCAAGAGACCCAGTACTTC.

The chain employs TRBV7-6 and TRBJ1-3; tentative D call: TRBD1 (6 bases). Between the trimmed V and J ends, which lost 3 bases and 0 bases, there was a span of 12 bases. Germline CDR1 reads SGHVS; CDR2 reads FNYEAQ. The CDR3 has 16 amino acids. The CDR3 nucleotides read TGTGCCAGCAGCTTCGCAGGGGAGAGCTCTGGAAACACCATATATTTT. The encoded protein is CASSFAGESSGNTIYF.

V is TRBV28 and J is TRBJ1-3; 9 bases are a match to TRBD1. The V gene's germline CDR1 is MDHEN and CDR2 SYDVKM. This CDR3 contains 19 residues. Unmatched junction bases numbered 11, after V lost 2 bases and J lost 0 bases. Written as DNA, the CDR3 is TGTGCCAGCAGTTTACCGAGGACAGGGGAAGGTTACTCTGGAAACACCATATATTTT. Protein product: CASSLPRTGEGYSGNTIYF. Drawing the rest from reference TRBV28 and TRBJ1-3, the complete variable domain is DVKVTQSSRYLVKRTGEKVFLECVQDMDHENMFWYRQDPGLGLRLIYFSYDVKMKEKGDIPEGYSVSREKKERFSLILESASTNQTSMYLCASSLPRTGEGYSGNTIYFGEGSWLTVV.